This T cell receptor beta chain is drawn from a study of identical twins. Worth noting for this clonotype: Its antigen is still unknown.

Overall study results and limits: Models underestimated out-of-frame TCR alpha sharing in monozygotic twins. The study drew conclusions from cross-sectional statistical analysis, not from following the same donors.

One entry per CDR3 protein, called by TCRdb with MiXCR from the 5' RACE reads. This sample has about 700,000 distinct CDR3 sequences, with 8% to 9% found just once. This sample was also put to use in a study of yellow fever vaccine responses in identical twins.

The specimen sequenced was PBMCs. The sequence came from a woman under 30 in good health.

The DNA of the CDR3 is TGTGCCAGCAGTGAATTCTCAGCGATTAATGAAAAACTGTTTTTT. Its translation is CASSEFSAINEKLFF. The genes are TRBV6-1 and TRBJ1-4; D unclear. The CDR3 runs 15 residues. Germline-derived CDR1 and CDR2 are MNHNS and SASEGT. Trimming stripped 2 bases from V and 4 bases from J, with 11 bases between.